This T cell receptor (beta chain) was sequenced during a study of vaccination and CD4 T cells after COVID-19. Treatment defined: approximately 9-day PBMC culture with coronavirus spike peptide pools or control peptides (ViraFEST assay). Sequence data for DNA of cultured CD4+ T cells were generated by the Oncomine TCR Beta short-read assay. MiXCR, run by TCRdb on the PCR reads, gives a single entry per CDR3 protein. The profile shows 13,000 to 15,000 distinct CDR3 sequences, approximately 40% of them singletons. The V gene lost 2 bases and the J gene lost 0 bases, with 10 bases spanning the gap. This CDR3 has 15 residues. Germline CDR1 and CDR2: ENHRY and SYGVKD. Notes on this clonotype: Its specificity is not known.

The clonotype was recovered from a human donor who had recovered from COVID-19. The specimen was CD4+ T cells from blood, cultured in vitro. The chain has TRBV10-3 and TRBJ1-1; perhaps TRBD1 as D (5 bases). The CDR3 bases are TGTGCCATCAGTGAGAACAGGAGAGTGAACACTGAAGCTTTCTTT. Translated: CAISENRRVNTEAFF.